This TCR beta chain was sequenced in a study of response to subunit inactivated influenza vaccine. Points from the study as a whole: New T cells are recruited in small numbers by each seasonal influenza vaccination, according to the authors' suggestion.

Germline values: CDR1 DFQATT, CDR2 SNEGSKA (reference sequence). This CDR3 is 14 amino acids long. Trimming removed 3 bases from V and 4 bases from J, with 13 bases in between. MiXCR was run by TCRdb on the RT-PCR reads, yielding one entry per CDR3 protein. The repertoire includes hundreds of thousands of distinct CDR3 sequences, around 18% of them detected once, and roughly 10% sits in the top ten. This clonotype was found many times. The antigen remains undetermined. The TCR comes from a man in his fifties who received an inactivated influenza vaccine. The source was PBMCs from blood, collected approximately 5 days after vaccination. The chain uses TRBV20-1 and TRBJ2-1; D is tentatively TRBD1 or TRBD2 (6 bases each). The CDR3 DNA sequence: TGCAGTGCTAGTCACCGGGGGCCGTACAATGAGCAGTTCTTC. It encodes CSASHRGPYNEQFF.